These T cell receptor beta chains were read from a single sample in a study of CD8 T cells in ankylosing spondylitis. Each CDR3 protein gets one entry after TCRdb re-called the 5' RACE reads with MiXCR. This table holds approximately 340,000 distinct CDR3 sequences, roughly 14% found once. Sequenced material: blood, either unsorted or a sorted T cell fraction (not recorded which). These receptors were collected from a male donor with ankylosing spondylitis or in good health (not recorded which). The CDR3 runs from the conserved cysteine through the conserved F or W. Fields, in order: V gene, D gene, J gene, CDR3 protein. D genes are given only for firm matches.

>TRBV7-9|NA|TRBJ1-2
CASSLGAEGYTF
>TRBV7-2|NA|TRBJ2-3
CASSSGLGGPTDTQYF
>TRBV20-1|TRBD2|TRBJ2-2
CSAGELAGGSTGELFF
>TRBV20-1|TRBD2|TRBJ2-7
CSARERRREGREQYF
>TRBV5-4|NA|TRBJ2-3
CASSSGLPGLAVTDTQYF
>TRBV12-3/TRBV12-4|TRBD1|TRBJ2-2
CASSLVVHGTGGTGELFF
>TRBV12-3/TRBV12-4|NA|TRBJ2-1
CASSASGTLYNEQFF
>TRBV10-3|TRBD1|TRBJ2-7
CAISEGTGLYEQYF
>TRBV29-1|NA|TRBJ1-1
CSVPVGGRNTEAFF
>TRBV7-2|NA|TRBJ2-1
CASSLTDEQFF
>TRBV7-7|NA|TRBJ2-2
CASSQPATGELFF
>TRBV6-1|NA|TRBJ2-7
CASRLPEPPYEQYF
>TRBV6-1|NA|TRBJ2-3
CASSQQGGSTDTQYF
>TRBV20-1|NA|TRBJ2-5
CSVQGRFQYF
>TRBV4-2|NA|TRBJ1-1
CASSPFGGNEAFF
>TRBV29-1|NA|TRBJ1-1
CSVEEVGTEAFF
>TRBV7-2|NA|TRBJ1-1
CASSLARTAFF
>TRBV7-9|NA|TRBJ1-5
CASSQEYGNQPQHF
>TRBV5-1|TRBD1|TRBJ1-6
CASSLGGTGNDAPLHF
>TRBV5-1|NA|TRBJ2-1
CASSATFTPYNEQFF
>TRBV6-2/TRBV6-3|NA|TRBJ2-5
CASSGQGGETQYF
>TRBV10-3|NA|TRBJ2-7
CAISEQGGYEQYF
>TRBV27|NA|TRBJ2-7
CASSLFRSRPAEQYF
>TRBV7-9|TRBD1|TRBJ1-1
CASRYGQGELNTEAFF
>TRBV2|NA|TRBJ2-7
CASSEQGVYEQYF
>TRBV9|NA|TRBJ1-2
CASSVGAVHYGYTF
>TRBV24-1|NA|TRBJ2-7
CATSDHLGTLAYEQYF
>TRBV11-2|NA|TRBJ1-3
CASSLPPYILSNTIYF
>TRBV5-6|TRBD1|TRBJ2-4
CASSTLPGQGALAKNIQYF
>TRBV5-1|NA|TRBJ2-3
CASSLDGTLDTQYF
>TRBV12-3/TRBV12-4|NA|TRBJ1-1
CASTRQRGFTEAFF
>TRBV5-1|NA|TRBJ1-1
CASSLGGINTEAFF
>TRBV2|NA|TRBJ2-7
CASLGGESSYEQYF